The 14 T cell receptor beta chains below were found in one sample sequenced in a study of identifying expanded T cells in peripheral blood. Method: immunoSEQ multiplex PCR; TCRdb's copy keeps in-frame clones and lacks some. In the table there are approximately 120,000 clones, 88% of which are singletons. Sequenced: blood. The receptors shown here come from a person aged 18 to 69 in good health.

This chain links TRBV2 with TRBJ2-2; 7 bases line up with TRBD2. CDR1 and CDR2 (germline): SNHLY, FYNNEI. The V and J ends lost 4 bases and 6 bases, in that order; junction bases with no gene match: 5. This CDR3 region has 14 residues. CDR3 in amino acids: CASSGSGRAGELFF. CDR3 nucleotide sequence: TGTGCCAGCAGTGGTAGTGGGAGGGCCGGGGAGCTGTTTTTT.

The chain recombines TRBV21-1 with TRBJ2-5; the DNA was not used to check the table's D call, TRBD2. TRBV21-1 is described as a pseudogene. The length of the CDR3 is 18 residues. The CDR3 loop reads CASSKAGELAGGQETQYF. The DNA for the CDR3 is TGTGCCAGCAGCAAAGCAGGGGAACTAGCGGGGGGCCAAGAGACCCAGTACTTC.

CDR3: CASSHTGTGGQPQHF. CDR3 sequence (DNA): TGCGCCAGCAGCCATACCGGGACAGGGGGTCAGCCCCAGCATTTT. The genes are TRBV4-3 and TRBJ1-5; 11 bases match TRBD1. Germline V gives CDR1 LGHNA, CDR2 YSLEER. The CDR3 runs 15 residues. V gave up 3 bases and J gave up 6 bases; unmatched junction bases: 4.

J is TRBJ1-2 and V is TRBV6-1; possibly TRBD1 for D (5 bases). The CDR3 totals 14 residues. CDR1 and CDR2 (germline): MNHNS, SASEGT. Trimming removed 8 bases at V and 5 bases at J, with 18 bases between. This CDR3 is CASGAQSGTYGYTF. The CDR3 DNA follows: TGTGCCAGCGGGGCACAGAGCGGGACTTATGGCTACACCTTC.

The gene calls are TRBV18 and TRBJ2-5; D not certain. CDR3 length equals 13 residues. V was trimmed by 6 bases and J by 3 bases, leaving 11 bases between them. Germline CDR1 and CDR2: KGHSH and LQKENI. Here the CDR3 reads CASSLGVEETQYF. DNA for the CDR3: TGTGCCAGCTCGCTTGGAGTGGAAGAGACCCAGTACTTC.

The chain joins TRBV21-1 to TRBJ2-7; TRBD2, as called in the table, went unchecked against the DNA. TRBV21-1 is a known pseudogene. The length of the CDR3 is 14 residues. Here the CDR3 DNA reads TGTGCCAGCAGCAAACGTCAGGACTGCTGCGACGGGGTCTTC. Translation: CASSKRQDCCDGVF.

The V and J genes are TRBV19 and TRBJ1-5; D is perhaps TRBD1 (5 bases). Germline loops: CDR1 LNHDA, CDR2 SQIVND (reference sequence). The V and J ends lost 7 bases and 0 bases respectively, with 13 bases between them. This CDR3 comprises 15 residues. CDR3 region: CASTGRGNSNQPQHF. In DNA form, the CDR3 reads TGTGCCAGTACCGGGAGGGGAAATAGCAATCAGCCCCAGCATTTT.

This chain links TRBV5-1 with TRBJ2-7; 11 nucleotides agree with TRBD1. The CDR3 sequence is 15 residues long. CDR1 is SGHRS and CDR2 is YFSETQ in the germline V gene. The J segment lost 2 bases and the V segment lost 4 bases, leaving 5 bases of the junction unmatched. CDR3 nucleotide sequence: TGCGCCAGCAGCCCCGGGACAGGGGGAACCTACGAGCAGTACTTC. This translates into CASSPGTGGTYEQYF.

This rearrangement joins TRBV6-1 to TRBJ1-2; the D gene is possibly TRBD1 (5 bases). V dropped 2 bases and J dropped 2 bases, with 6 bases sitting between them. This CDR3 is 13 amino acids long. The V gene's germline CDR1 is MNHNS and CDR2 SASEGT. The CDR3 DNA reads TGTGCCAGCAGTGAACGGGGGAACTATGGCTACACCTTC. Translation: CASSERGNYGYTF.

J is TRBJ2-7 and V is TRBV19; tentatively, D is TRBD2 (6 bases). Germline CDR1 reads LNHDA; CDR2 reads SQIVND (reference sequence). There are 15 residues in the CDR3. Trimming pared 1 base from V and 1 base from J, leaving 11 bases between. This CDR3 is CASSIAAGRSYEQYF. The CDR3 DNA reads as TGTGCCAGTAGTATAGCGGCGGGACGGTCCTACGAGCAGTACTTC.

CDR3 loop: CASSLVADTGELFF. CDR3 in DNA: TGCGCCAGCAGCTTGGTAGCGGACACCGGGGAGCTGTTTTTT. The chain has TRBV5-1 and TRBJ2-2, with a possible D match to TRBD2 (6 bases). The CDR3 covers 14 residues. Germline loops: CDR1 SGHRS, CDR2 YFSETQ. V was clipped by 0 bases and J by 3 bases, with 6 bases between them.

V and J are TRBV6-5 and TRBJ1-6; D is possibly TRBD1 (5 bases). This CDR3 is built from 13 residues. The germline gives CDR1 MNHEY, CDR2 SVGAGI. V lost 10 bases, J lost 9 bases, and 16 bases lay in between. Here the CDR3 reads CAIRSTDTSPLHF. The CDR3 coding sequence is TGTGCCATCCGGAGCACGGACACTTCACCCCTCCACTTT.

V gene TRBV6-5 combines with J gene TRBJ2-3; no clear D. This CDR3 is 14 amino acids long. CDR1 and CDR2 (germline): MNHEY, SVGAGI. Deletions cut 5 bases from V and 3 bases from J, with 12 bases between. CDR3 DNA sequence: TGTGCCAGCAGTACTAAGGTTCGGACAGATACGCAGTATTTT. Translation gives CASSTKVRTDTQYF.

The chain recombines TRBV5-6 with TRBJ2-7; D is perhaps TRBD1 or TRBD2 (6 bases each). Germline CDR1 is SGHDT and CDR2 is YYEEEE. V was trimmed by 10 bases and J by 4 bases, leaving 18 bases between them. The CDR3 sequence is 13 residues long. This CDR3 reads CADNSGAQYEQYF. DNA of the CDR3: TGTGCCGACAATTCGGGGGCGCAGTACGAGCAGTACTTC.